There are many counts of the clone carrying this TCR beta chain. The record originates from a study of blood T cells in healthy people across ages. A sample-barcoded 5' primer and a J-beta primer mix were used in a second PCR of about 6 to 12 cycles. Using its own MiXCR run on the 5' RACE reads, TCRdb lists one record per CDR3 protein. The sample shows around 1,700,000 distinct CDR3 sequences, approximately 28% of them seen only once. CDR1 and CDR2 (germline): SGHTA, FQGNSA. V lost 2 bases and J 2 bases, leaving 11 bases between the germline ends. There are 15 residues in the CDR3. The receptor comes from a woman younger than 45 in good health. The rearrangement joins TRBV7-2 to TRBJ2-3; D remains unclear. The specimen sequenced was blood. CDR3 in amino acids: CASSLLGLVTDTQYF. Here the CDR3 DNA reads TGTGCCAGCAGCTTATTAGGTTTAGTCACAGATACGCAGTATTTT.